What follows are 29 T cell receptor beta chains derived from one specimen sequenced in a study of T cells in Graves' hyperthyroidism and ophthalmopathy (dated by TCRdb to the late 2010s). To prepare the library, multiplex PCR was applied. Data came from an Illumina HiSeq 2000. TCR beta CDR3 regions were amplified from RNA transcripts. The TCR CDR3 was subjected to a first round of RT-PCR using the HTBI primer set and the Qiagen OneStep RT-PCR kit. TCRdb applied fastp at Q25 and MiXCR to the public reads, then kept only in-frame beta chains. Under each unique CDR3 protein, matching rows form one entry showing the most common genes and DNA. For this sample the table gives hundreds of thousands of distinct CDR3 sequences, of which less than 45% were detected only once. The ten most abundant clones make up about 7.7% of the sample. The sequenced sample consisted of peripheral blood or thyroid tissue (not recorded which). These receptors came from an adult man with Graves' disease, either hyperthyroidism or ophthalmopathy (not recorded which).

The chain recombines TRBV9 with TRBJ1-1; the D is unclear. V shed 4 bases and J shed 0 bases, with 10 bases lying between them. The CDR3 is 14 amino acids. Germline assignment: CDR1 SGDLS and CDR2 YYNGEE. CDR3 protein: CASSQRPLNTEAFF. The CDR3 DNA sequence: TGTGCCAGCAGCCAACGACCTCTGAACACTGAAGCTTTCTTT.

This clonotype has just one count. J is TRBJ2-7 and V is TRBV10-3; 13 bases fit TRBD2. The CDR3 loop spans 15 amino acids. Per the germline V gene, CDR1 is ENHRY and CDR2 is SYGVKD. Trimming removed 5 bases from V and 4 bases from J; junction bases left unmatched: 5. In DNA, the CDR3 is TGTGCCATCAGTCCCGGGACTAGCGGGACGTACGAGCAGTACTTC. This translates into CAISPGTSGTYEQYF.

CDR3 protein: CASSSRPGSPYEQYF. The CDR3 DNA reads TGTGCCAGCAGCTCGCGTCCAGGGAGCCCCTACGAGCAGTACTTC. This chain links TRBV9 with TRBJ2-7, with D perhaps being TRBD1 or TRBD2 (5 bases each). V was shortened by 4 bases and J by 2 bases, with 16 bases between the two germline ends. The CDR3 loop spans 15 amino acids. CDR1 is SGDLS and CDR2 is YYNGEE in the germline V gene.

This clonotype came up many times. The chain links TRBV7-2 to TRBJ1-4, with 7 nucleotides matching TRBD1. V lost 4 bases, J lost 9 bases, and 11 bases stayed unmatched. The CDR3 length is 15 residues. Germline V gene sequence: CDR1 SGHTA, CDR2 FQGNSA. CDR3 loop: CASSSGQRSAQKLFF. The DNA for the CDR3 is TGTGCCAGCAGCTCGGGACAGAGAAGCGCTCAAAAACTGTTTTTT.

This clonotype has only a few counts. CDR3 sequence (DNA): TGTGCCAGCAGCGTCCTACCGGGAGGGCAGGGGATGGTTAGCTATGGCTACACCTTC. As protein: CASSVLPGGQGMVSYGYTF. The chain combines TRBV9 with TRBJ1-2; possible D gene TRBD1, 6 bases. From germline, CDR1 is SGDLS and CDR2 YYNGEE. The CDR3 is 19 amino acids. V was clipped by 2 bases and J by 4 bases, with 27 bases between them.

The gene calls are TRBV7-2 and TRBJ1-2; TRBD1 matches 7 bases. The CDR3 contains 15 residues. The germline CDR1 and CDR2 sequences are SGHTA and FQGNSA. V was clipped by 0 bases and J by 4 bases; unmatched bases: 5. For the CDR3, the DNA is TGTGCCAGCAGCTTAGCGCAACAGGGGTCCTATGGCTACACCTTC. Translating it yields CASSLAQQGSYGYTF.

A word on this clonotype: The germline gene is not matched at one end of the junction; a read error may be the cause. J is TRBJ1-6 and V is TRBV14, with TRBD1 matching 7 bases. This CDR3 is 14 amino acids long. Germline V gives CDR1 SGHDN, CDR2 FVKESK. The DNA of the CDR3 is TGTACCAGCAGAGATCCACAGGGGAATTCACCCCTCCACTTT. It is translated as CTSRDPQGNSPLHF.

In nucleotides, the CDR3 is TGCAGTGCTAGCTCCGGGACAGGGCCCTATGGCTACACCTTC. Amino acids: CSASSGTGPYGYTF. This chain uses TRBV20-1 with TRBJ1-2, with 9 bases lining up with TRBD1. Trimming at V came to 3 bases and at J to 4 bases, leaving 6 bases not matched to a gene. Germline V lookup: CDR1 DFQATT, CDR2 SNEGSKA (reference sequence). The CDR3 totals 14 residues.

This clonotype was seen many times. The chain couples TRBV7-2 to TRBJ2-5; D is unresolved. CDR1 is SGHTA and CDR2 is FQGNSA in the germline V gene. V shed 8 bases and J shed 5 bases, with 15 bases lying between them. The CDR3 runs to 13 residues. The CDR3: CASSPSHGETQYF. The DNA of the CDR3 is TGTGCCAGCTCCCCCAGTCACGGGGAGACCCAGTACTTC. The whole variable domain, remainder taken from reference TRBV7-2 and TRBJ2-5, is GAGVSQSPSNKVTEKGKDVELRCDPISGHTALYWYRQSLGQGLEFLIYFQGNSAPDKSGLPSDRFSAERTGGSVSTLTIQRTQQEDSAVYLCASSPSHGETQYFGPGTRLLVL.

In its sample, this clonotype was seen once. The chain employs TRBV2 and TRBJ1-6, with unresolved D. The length of the CDR3 is 13 residues. The V gene lost 5 bases and the J gene lost 8 bases, with 10 bases spanning the gap. Germline CDR1 SNHLY, CDR2 FYNNEI. The DNA of the CDR3 is TGTGCCAGCAGTCTAGGACTACATTCACCCCTCCACTTT. Its protein product is CASSLGLHSPLHF. Filled out from reference TRBV2 and TRBJ1-6, the complete variable domain reads EPEVTQTPSHQVTQMGQEVILRCVPISNHLYFYWYRQILGQKVEFLVSFYNNEISEKSEIFDDQFSVERPDGSNFTLKIRSTKLEDSAMYFCASSLGLHSPLHFGNGTRLTVT.

Concerning this clonotype itself: The junction departs from the called germline gene at one end, perhaps through a read error. The V and J genes are TRBV7-9 and TRBJ2-7; D might be TRBD1 or TRBD2, each matching 8 bases. The germline CDR1 and CDR2 sequences are SEHNR and FQNEAQ (reference sequence). This CDR3 contains 15 residues. The CDR3 protein is CASSVAGQATYEQYF. CDR3 in DNA: TGTGCCAGCAGCGTAGCGGGACAGGCCACCTACGAGCAGTACTTC.

The J gene is TRBJ1-3, the V gene TRBV7-9; TRBD1 is a possible D gene (5 bases). Deletions cut 4 bases from V and 2 bases from J, with 15 bases between. This CDR3 has 16 amino acids. Germline V CDR1 and CDR2: SEHNR, FQNEAQ (reference sequence). The CDR3 nucleotides are TGTGCCAGCAGCTCGCCCGGCAGGGTTGCTGGAAACACCATATATTTT. Its protein product is CASSSPGRVAGNTIYF.

The chain couples TRBV25-1 to TRBJ1-4, with D hard to call. V lost 5 bases and J 4 bases, leaving 11 bases between the germline ends. CDR3 length: 14 amino acids. The germline CDR1 and CDR2 sequences are MGHDK and SYGVNS. The chain's CDR3 is CASSLYQVNEKLFF. The CDR3 DNA follows: TGTGCCAGCAGTTTATACCAGGTTAATGAAAAACTGTTTTTT.

This rearrangement joins TRBV25-1 to TRBJ1-6; 9 bases align to TRBD1. V lost 4 bases, J lost 9 bases, and 4 bases stayed unmatched. Per germline, CDR1 MGHDK and CDR2 SYGVNS. The CDR3 runs to 14 residues. DNA for the CDR3: TGTGCCAGCAGTGCTACAGGGGGCGGTTCACCCCTCCACTTT. This encodes CASSATGGGSPLHF.

This clonotype turned up a few times. The gene calls are TRBV6-5 and TRBJ2-7; D is perhaps TRBD1 or TRBD2 (5 bases each). The CDR3 is 14 amino acids. Per the germline V gene, CDR1 is MNHEY and CDR2 is SVGAGI. V shed 4 bases and J shed 3 bases, with 13 bases lying between them. The DNA of the CDR3 is TGTGCCAGCAGTTCTGGGGGATCGGGCTACGAGCAGTACTTC. It yields the protein CASSSGGSGYEQYF.

The chain employs TRBV15 and TRBJ2-7; D call uncertain. Trimming removed 0 bases at V and 3 bases at J, with 15 bases between. Germline CDR1 LNHNV, CDR2 YYDKDF (reference sequence). The CDR3 is 16 amino acids. CDR3 loop: CATSRESSFRYYEQYF. The CDR3 DNA reads as TGTGCCACCAGCAGAGAAAGCAGTTTTCGGTACTACGAGCAGTACTTC.

This chain uses TRBV7-9 with TRBJ1-5; D not resolved. The CDR3 extends over 14 amino acids. Germline values: CDR1 SEHNR, CDR2 FQNEAQ (reference sequence). Trimming removed 1 base from V and 7 bases from J, with 11 bases in between. CDR3 in amino acids: CASSLGGGHQPQHF. CDR3 DNA sequence: TGTGCCAGCAGCTTAGGGGGTGGCCACCAGCCCCAGCATTTT.

The CDR3, as DNA: TGTGCCAGCAGTTGGGGGACAGGGGCCTACGAGCAGTACTTC. Its protein is CASSWGTGAYEQYF. The chain has TRBV7-2 and TRBJ2-7; TRBD1 aligns across 10 bases. J lost 2 bases, V lost 6 bases, and 4 bases had no gene match. CDR1 and CDR2 (germline): SGHTA, FQGNSA. The CDR3 runs 14 residues.

This clonotype was seen a single time. The chain's CDR3 is CATSEYRDGYTF. The CDR3 bases are TGTGCCACCAGTGAATACAGGGATGGCTACACCTTC. The rearrangement uses TRBV24-1 and TRBJ1-2; TRBD1 is a possible D gene (6 bases). Germline V gene sequence: CDR1 KGHDR, CDR2 SFDVKD. Trimming removed 4 bases from V and 6 bases from J, with 8 bases in between. This CDR3 region has 12 residues.

This clonotype has more than one count but fewer than ten. The chain joins TRBV10-3 to TRBJ1-1, with no clear D. Germline CDR1 reads ENHRY; CDR2 reads SYGVKD. V lost 0 bases to trimming and J lost 2 bases, with 16 bases between them. This CDR3 contains 17 residues. The CDR3 spells CAISESIGISTNTEAFF. The CDR3 coding sequence is TGTGCCATCAGTGAGTCTATAGGGATCTCAACAAACACTGAAGCTTTCTTT.

Ten or more counts support this clonotype. The chain carries TRBV7-8 and TRBJ1-4; D is uncertain. V dropped 5 bases and J dropped 8 bases, with 9 bases sitting between them. Germline V gene data show CDR1 as SGHVS and CDR2 as FQNEAQ. The CDR3 loop spans 12 amino acids. Here the CDR3 reads CASSRYGEKLFF. The CDR3 DNA reads as TGTGCCAGCAGCCGATACGGCGAAAAACTGTTTTTT.

This chain joins TRBV2 and TRBJ1-1; D ambiguous. This CDR3 is 17 amino acids long. Germline V gene lookup returns CDR1 SNHLY and CDR2 FYNNEI. Trimming cost V 5 bases and J 0 bases, with 19 bases left between them. The CDR3 sequence: CASSYPPNPFMNTEAFF. Here the CDR3 DNA reads TGTGCCAGCAGTTACCCTCCGAACCCGTTCATGAACACTGAAGCTTTCTTT.

This clonotype appeared once. A much more abundant neighbour one base away suggests this may be a read error. This chain connects TRBV6-1 to TRBJ1-4; D gene uncertain. Looked up from germline, CDR1 is MNHNS and CDR2 is SASEGT. The CDR3 sequence is 13 residues long. CDR3 in DNA: TGTGCCAGCAGTGAATCCGGGAATGAAGAACTGTTTTTT. Its translation is CASSESGNEELFF.

This clonotype was found a few times. This chain uses TRBV7-8 with TRBJ1-4; D uncertain. The CDR3 length is 16 residues. Germline V gene sequence: CDR1 SGHVS, CDR2 FQNEAQ. The germline V and J ends were trimmed by 5 bases and 1 base, with 14 bases remaining between them. In nucleotides, the CDR3 is TGTGCCAGCAGCCAAGGCGAGGTTGGAACTAATGAAAAACTGTTTTTT. It encodes CASSQGEVGTNEKLFF.

This clonotype was picked up a small number of times. The rearrangement joins TRBV7-2 to TRBJ2-7; TRBD2 might be the D (5 bases). The CDR3 has 13 residues. Trimming took 1 base from V and 10 from J, leaving 14 bases between them. Looked up from germline, CDR1 is SGHTA and CDR2 is FQGNSA. CDR3 amino acids: CASSLVRREKQYF. The CDR3 DNA sequence: TGTGCCAGCAGCTTAGTTCGTAGGGAGAAACAGTACTTC.

The table lists this clonotype with a count of one. This chain connects TRBV15 to TRBJ1-5; D is perhaps TRBD1 (6 bases). The V end lost 5 bases, the J end lost 6 bases, and 23 bases lay between the germline ends. The CDR3 contains 17 residues. Germline assignment: CDR1 LNHNV and CDR2 YYDKDF (reference sequence). CDR3 DNA: TGTGCCACCAGCGGGATCCAAATTGACAGGCGGGGTCAGCCCCAGCATTTT. Its protein product is CATSGIQIDRRGQPQHF.

This clonotype was recorded at least ten times. The V call is TRBV7-9, the J call TRBJ2-7, with D hard to call. With 5 bases removed from V and 3 bases from J, the gap between germline ends came to 11 bases. The CDR3 loop spans 13 amino acids. Per the germline V gene, CDR1 is SEHNR and CDR2 is FQNEAQ (reference sequence). The CDR3 reads CASSPRLGYEQYF. As DNA, the CDR3 is TGTGCCAGCAGCCCCAGGCTTGGCTACGAGCAGTACTTC.

This clonotype showed up many times. The J gene is TRBJ1-2, the V gene TRBV10-3; D is possibly TRBD1 (5 bases). V gave up 8 bases and J gave up 4 bases, with 14 bases separating them. CDR1 and CDR2 (germline): ENHRY, SYGVKD. This CDR3 is built from 13 residues. This CDR3 reads CAISQVVTYGYTF. CDR3 sequence (DNA): TGTGCCATCTCACAGGTCGTCACCTATGGCTACACCTTC.

This rearrangement joins TRBV2 to TRBJ2-5; TRBD2 is a possible D gene (5 bases). V was pared by 3 bases and J by 8 bases, with 19 bases between. CDR1 and CDR2 (germline): SNHLY, FYNNEI. The CDR3 runs to 15 residues. CDR3 loop: CASSDLSGPSGTQYF. Written as DNA, the CDR3 is TGTGCCAGCAGTGATCTCAGCGGTCCTTCAGGCACCCAGTACTTC.